This paragraph covers one TCR beta chain sequence. Its antigen remains unidentified. This sample was included in a study of shared clonotypes between healthy human individuals. Overall study context: CD4 naive cells filled three plates per donor, CD4 memory three, CD8 naive two and CD8 memory one. Study-level results: Clonotypes not shared had lower generation probabilities than those common to all four donors.

TCRdb's copy holds only in-frame clones and misses some; the assay was immunoSEQ multiplex PCR. This sample yields about 2.4 million clones, of which 85% to 95% are seen a single time; roughly 0.13% belongs to the top ten. Germline CDR1 is GTSNPN and CDR2 is SVGIG (reference sequence). The CDR3 is made up of 14 amino acids. Trimming removed 2 bases at V and 4 bases at J, with 11 bases between. Material for sequencing was naive CD4+ T cells sorted from blood. The subset here: CD45RA+ positively selected. This receptor was identified in a man in his late teens or twenties in good health. The chain employs TRBV30 and TRBJ2-2, with D perhaps TRBD2 (5 bases). As DNA, the CDR3 is TGTGCCTGGAGTTATACTAGTCTCACCGGGGAGCTGTTTTTT. Its translation: CAWSYTSLTGELFF.